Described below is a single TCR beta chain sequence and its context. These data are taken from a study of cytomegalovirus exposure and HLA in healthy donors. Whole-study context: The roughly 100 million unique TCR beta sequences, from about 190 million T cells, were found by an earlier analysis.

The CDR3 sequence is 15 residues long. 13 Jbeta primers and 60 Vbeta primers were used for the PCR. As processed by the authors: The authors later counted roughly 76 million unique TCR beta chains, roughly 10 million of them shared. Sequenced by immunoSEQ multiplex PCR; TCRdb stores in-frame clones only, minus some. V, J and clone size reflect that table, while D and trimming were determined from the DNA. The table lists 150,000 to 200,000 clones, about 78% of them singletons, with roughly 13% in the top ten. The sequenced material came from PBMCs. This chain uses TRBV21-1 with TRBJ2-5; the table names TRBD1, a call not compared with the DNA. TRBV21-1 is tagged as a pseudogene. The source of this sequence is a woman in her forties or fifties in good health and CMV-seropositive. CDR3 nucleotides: TGTGCCAGCAGCAAAGTTTGGGGGCGCTGGGAGACCCAGTACTTC. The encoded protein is CASSKVWGRWETQYF.